A selection of T cell receptor beta chains follows, all from one sample in a study of blood T cell repertoires in COVID-19. Sequencing used immunoSEQ multiplex PCR; TCRdb keeps in-frame clones, though not all of them. This table has about 160,000 clones, 85% to 90% appearing once. Sequenced material: peripheral blood. The receptors were sampled from a man at least 80 years old with acute or convalescent COVID-19. Each CDR3 is given with its conserved first and last residue. D genes are given only for firm matches. Size tells how often a clone was seen (once, few, many) or the class of an expanded clone, and some rows leave it out.

TRBJ1-2 - TRBV27 TRBD1 CASSLKGQGNYGYTF TGTGCCAGCAGTTTAAAGGGACAGGGTAACTATGGCTACACCTTC
TRBJ1-2 - TRBV28 - CASSPGGSGFYGYTF TGTGCCAGCAGTCCAGGCGGTTCGGGATTCTATGGCTACACCTTC
TRBJ1-6 - TRBV4-1 - CASSQDRKERGGSYNSPLHF TGCGCCAGCAGCCAAGACCGAAAAGAGAGAGGCGGCTCCTATAATTCACCCCTCCACTTT
TRBJ1-1 - TRBV19 - CASRATPRGTEAFF TGTGCCAGTAGGGCGACCCCTAGAGGTACTGAAGCTTTCTTT
TRBJ2-2 - TRBV29-1 TRBD1 CSVGTGGFNTGELFF TGCAGCGTGGGTACAGGGGGATTTAACACCGGGGAGCTGTTTTTT
TRBJ1-6 - TRBV7-9 TRBD1 CASSLRQGNNSPLHF TGTGCCAGCAGCTTAAGACAGGGGAATAATTCACCCCTCCACTTT
TRBJ1-1 - TRBV6-2/TRBV6-3 TRBD1 CASSRSRQGTGTEAFF TGTGCCAGCAGCCGCAGCAGACAGGGGACCGGCACTGAAGCTTTCTTT
TRBJ2-3 - TRBV15 - CATSLLSGTDTQYF TGTGCCACCAGTCTTTTGAGCGGCACAGATACGCAGTATTTT
TRBJ2-5 - TRBV19 - CASSMGRGSETQYF TGTGCCAGTAGTATGGGCAGGGGCTCGGAGACCCAGTACTTC
TRBJ2-1 - TRBV7-2 - CASSLSRASSSRRQFF TGTGCCAGCAGCTTAAGCCGCGCTAGTTCAAGTAGGAGGCAGTTCTTC
TRBJ1-5 - TRBV29-1 - CSVGENSNQPQHF TGCAGCGTTGGGGAGAATAGCAATCAGCCCCAGCATTTT
TRBJ1-1 - TRBV7-2 - CASSLVRNTEAFF TGTGCCAGCAGCTTAGTGAGGAACACTGAAGCTTTCTTT
TRBJ1-3 - TRBV5-4 - CASSRGGSGNTIYF TGTGCCAGCAGCCGCGGGGGCTCTGGAAACACCATATATTTT
TRBJ2-5 - TRBV3-1/TRBV3-2 TRBD2 CASSRTSGGETQYF TGTGCCAGCAGCCGGACTAGCGGGGGAGAGACCCAGTACTTC
TRBJ2-7 - TRBV30 TRBD1 CAWSRHIRGTGRTYEQYF TGTGCCTGGAGCCGTCATATTAGGGGGACAGGCAGAACCTACGAGCAGTACTTC
TRBJ2-5 - TRBV5-1 TRBD1 CASSPQPDRDETQYF TGCGCCAGCAGCCCACAACCTGACAGGGATGAGACCCAGTACTTC
TRBJ2-7 - TRBV10-3 - CAIRGTSAGEQYF TGTGCCATCAGGGGAACTAGTGCCGGCGAGCAGTACTTC
TRBJ1-2 - TRBV15 TRBD1 CATSRGDSLYGYTF TGTGCCACCAGCAGAGGGGACAGCCTATACGGCTACACCTTC
TRBJ1-1 - TRBV5-1 - CASSSQAAGEGTEAFF TGCGCCAGCAGCTCCCAAGCAGCCGGGGAGGGCACTGAAGCTTTCTTT
TRBJ1-1 - TRBV28 - CASSFSWLNTEAFF TGTGCCAGCAGTTTTTCCTGGCTGAACACTGAAGCTTTCTTT
TRBJ2-7 - TRBV7-9 TRBD2 CASSRLAGNGEQYF TGTGCCAGCAGCCGACTAGCGGGAAATGGCGAGCAGTACTTC
TRBJ2-5 - TRBV20-1 TRBD2 CSAGLDGAQYF TGCAGTGCTGGACTAGATGGTGCCCAGTACTTC
TRBJ2-3 few TRBV28 TRBD2 CASSLDRAGGTDTQYF TGTGCCAGCAGTTTAGATAGAGCGGGGGGCACAGATACGCAGTATTTT
TRBJ1-2 - TRBV27 - CASSLSGGPGYTF TGTGCCAGCAGTTTATCGGGGGGGCCTGGCTACACCTTC
TRBJ1-4 - TRBV6-5 - CASSYSPGEKLFF TGTGCCAGCAGTTACTCCCCGGGAGAAAAACTGTTTTTT
TRBJ1-4 once TRBV10-1 - CASSPGTSATNEKLFF TGCGCCAGCAGCCCCGGGACTTCTGCAACTAATGAAAAACTGTTTTTT
TRBJ1-2 - TRBV2 - CASSGTLVDGYTF TGTGCCAGCAGTGGAACCCTGGTAGATGGCTACACCTTC
TRBJ2-5 - TRBV3-1/TRBV3-2 TRBD2 CASSQGVVAGKETQYF TGTGCCAGCAGCCAGGGTGTAGTAGCGGGTAAAGAGACCCAGTACTTC
TRBJ2-7 - TRBV7-3 TRBD2 CASSLVAGGYEQYF TGTGCCAGCAGCTTGGTAGCGGGAGGGTACGAGCAGTACTTC
TRBJ2-7 - TRBV3-1/TRBV3-2 TRBD1 CASSPRGHLYEQYF TGTGCCAGCAGCCCGAGGGGGCACCTTTACGAGCAGTACTTC
TRBJ1-1 - TRBV4-2 - CASSQQGYTEAFF TGTGCCAGCAGCCAACAGGGGTACACTGAAGCTTTCTTT